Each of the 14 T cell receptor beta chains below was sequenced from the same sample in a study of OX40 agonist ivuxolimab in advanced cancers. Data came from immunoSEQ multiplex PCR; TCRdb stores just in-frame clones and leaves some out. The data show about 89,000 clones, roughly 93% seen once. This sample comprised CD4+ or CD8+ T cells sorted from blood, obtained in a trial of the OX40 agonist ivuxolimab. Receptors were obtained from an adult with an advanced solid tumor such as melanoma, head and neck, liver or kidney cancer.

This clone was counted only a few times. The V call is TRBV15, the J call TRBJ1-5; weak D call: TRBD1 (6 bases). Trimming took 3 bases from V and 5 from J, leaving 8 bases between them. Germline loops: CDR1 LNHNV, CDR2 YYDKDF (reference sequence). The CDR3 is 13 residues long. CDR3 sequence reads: CATSRWTDQPQHF. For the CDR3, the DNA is TGTGCCACCAGCAGGTGGACAGATCAGCCCCAGCATTTT.

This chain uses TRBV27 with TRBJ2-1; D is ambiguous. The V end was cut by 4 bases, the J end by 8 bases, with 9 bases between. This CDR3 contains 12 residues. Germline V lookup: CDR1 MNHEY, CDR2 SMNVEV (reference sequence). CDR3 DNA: TGTGCCAGCAGTTACCGAGCCCATGAGCAGTTCTTC. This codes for CASSYRAHEQFF.

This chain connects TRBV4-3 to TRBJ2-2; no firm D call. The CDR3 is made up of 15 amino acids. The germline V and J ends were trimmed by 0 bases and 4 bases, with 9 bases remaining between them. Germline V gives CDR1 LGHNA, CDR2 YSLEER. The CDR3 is CASSQDVTVTGELFF. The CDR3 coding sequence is TGCGCCAGCAGCCAAGACGTGACGGTCACCGGGGAGCTGTTTTTT.

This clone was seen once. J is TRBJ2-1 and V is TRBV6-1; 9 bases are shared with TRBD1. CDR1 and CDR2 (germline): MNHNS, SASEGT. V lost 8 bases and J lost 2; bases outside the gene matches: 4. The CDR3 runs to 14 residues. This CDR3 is CASHDRGTYNEQFF. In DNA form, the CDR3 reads TGTGCCAGCCATGACAGGGGGACCTACAATGAGCAGTTCTTC.

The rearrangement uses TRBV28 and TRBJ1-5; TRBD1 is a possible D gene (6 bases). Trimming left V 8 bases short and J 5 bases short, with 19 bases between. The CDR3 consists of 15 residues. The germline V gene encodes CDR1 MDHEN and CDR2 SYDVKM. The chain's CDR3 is CASCRGGQRDQPQHF. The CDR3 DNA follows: TGTGCCAGCTGCCGAGGGGGGCAGAGAGATCAGCCCCAGCATTTT.

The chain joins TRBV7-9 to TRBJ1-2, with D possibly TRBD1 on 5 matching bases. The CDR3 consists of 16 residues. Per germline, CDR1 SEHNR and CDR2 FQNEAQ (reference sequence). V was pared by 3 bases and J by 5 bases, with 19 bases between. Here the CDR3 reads CASSFRGTPGGYGYTF. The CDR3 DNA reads TGTGCCAGCAGCTTTCGAGGGACGCCCGGAGGTTATGGCTACACCTTC.

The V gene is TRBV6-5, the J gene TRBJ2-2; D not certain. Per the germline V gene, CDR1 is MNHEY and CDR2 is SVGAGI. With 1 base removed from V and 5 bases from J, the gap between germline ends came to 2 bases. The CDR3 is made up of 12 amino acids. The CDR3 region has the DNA TGTGCCAGCAGTTACTGGACCGGGGAGCTGTTTTTT. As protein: CASSYWTGELFF.

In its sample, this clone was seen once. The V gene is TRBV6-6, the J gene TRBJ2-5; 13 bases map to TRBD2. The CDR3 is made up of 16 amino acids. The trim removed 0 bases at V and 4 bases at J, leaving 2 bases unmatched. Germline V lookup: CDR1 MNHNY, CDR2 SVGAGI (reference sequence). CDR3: CASSYSGTSGIETQYF. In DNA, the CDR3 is TGTGCCAGCAGTTACTCGGGGACTAGCGGGATAGAGACCCAGTACTTC.

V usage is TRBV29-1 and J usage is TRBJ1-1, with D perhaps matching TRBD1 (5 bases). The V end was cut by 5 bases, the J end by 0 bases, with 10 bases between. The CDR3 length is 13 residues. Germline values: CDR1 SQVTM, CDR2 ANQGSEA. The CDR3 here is CSVQGVLNTEAFF. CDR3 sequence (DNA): TGCAGCGTTCAAGGGGTATTGAACACTGAAGCTTTCTTT.

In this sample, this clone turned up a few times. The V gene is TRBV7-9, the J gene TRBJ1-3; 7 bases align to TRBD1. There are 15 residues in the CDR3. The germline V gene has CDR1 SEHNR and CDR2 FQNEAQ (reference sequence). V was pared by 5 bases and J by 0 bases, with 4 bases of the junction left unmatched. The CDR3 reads CASSLQGISGNTIYF. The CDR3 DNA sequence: TGTGCCAGCAGCCTACAGGGGATCTCTGGAAACACCATATATTTT. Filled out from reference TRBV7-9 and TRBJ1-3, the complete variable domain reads DTGVSQNPRHKITKRGQNVTFRCDPISEHNRLYWYRQTLGQGPEFLTYFQNEAQLEKSRLLSDRFSAERPKGSFSTLEIQRTEQGDSAMYLCASSLQGISGNTIYFGEGSWLTVV.

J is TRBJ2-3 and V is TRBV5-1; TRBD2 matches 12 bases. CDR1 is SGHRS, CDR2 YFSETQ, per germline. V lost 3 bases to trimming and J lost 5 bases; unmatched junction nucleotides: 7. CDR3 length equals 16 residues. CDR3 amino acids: CASSSLAGGAIDTQYF. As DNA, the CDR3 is TGCGCCAGCAGCTCCCTAGCGGGAGGGGCGATAGATACGCAGTATTTT.

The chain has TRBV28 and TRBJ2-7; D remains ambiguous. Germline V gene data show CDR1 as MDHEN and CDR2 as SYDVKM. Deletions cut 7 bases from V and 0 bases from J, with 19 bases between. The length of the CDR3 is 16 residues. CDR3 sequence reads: CASTAFQGWSSYEQYF. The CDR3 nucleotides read TGTGCCAGCACCGCTTTCCAAGGCTGGAGCTCCTACGAGCAGTACTTC.

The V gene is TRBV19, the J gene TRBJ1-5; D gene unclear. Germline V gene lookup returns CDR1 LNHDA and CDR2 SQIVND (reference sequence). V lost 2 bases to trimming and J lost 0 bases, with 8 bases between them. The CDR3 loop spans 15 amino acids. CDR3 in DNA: TGTGCCAGTAGTATAAGGGATTATAGCAATCAGCCCCAGCATTTT. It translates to CASSIRDYSNQPQHF.

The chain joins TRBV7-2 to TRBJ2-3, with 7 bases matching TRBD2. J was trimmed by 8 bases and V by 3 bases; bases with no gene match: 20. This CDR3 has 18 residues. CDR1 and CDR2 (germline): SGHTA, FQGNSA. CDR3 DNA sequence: TGTGCCAGCAGCTTGACAACTATGGGGCGGGGGACGGTCGGTACGCAGTATTTT. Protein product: CASSLTTMGRGTVGTQYF.